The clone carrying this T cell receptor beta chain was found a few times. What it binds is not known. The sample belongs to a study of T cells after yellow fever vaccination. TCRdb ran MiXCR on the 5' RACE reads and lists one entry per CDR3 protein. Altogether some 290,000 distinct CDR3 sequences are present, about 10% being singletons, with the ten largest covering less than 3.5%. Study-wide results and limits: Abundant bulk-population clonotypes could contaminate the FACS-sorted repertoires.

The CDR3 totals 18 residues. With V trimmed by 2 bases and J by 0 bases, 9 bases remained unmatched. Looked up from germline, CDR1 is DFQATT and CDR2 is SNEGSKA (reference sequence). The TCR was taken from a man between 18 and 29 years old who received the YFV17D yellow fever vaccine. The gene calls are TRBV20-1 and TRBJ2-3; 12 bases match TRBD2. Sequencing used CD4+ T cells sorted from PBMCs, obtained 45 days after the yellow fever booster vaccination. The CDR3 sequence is CSARPPSGGAPSTDTQYF. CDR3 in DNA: TGCAGTGCTAGACCTCCTAGCGGGGGGGCTCCAAGCACAGATACGCAGTATTTT.